The following is a T cell receptor (beta chain) sequence with its context. Its antigen has not been determined. Within one base of it there is no much larger clone, and no base qualities were kept. Interpreted using the paper, the treatment or condition label stands for: allogeneic hematopoietic cell transplantation with graft depleted of TCRalphabeta T cells and CD19 B cells. The children who served as transplant recipients had been given grafts of TCRalphabeta/CD19-depleted allogeneic hematopoietic cells. CDR1 and CDR2 are drawn from the germline V gene: MGHRA, YSYEKL. At the junction V is shortened by 4 bases and J by 6 bases, with 21 bases in between. The CDR3 covers 17 residues, taking in both the cysteine and the phenylalanine. Of the read, only the CDR3 DNA is kept; its 51 bases are in frame from base 1. Libraries were built with PCR. Data came from an Illumina HiSeq 2500. To normalize quantification of the TCRbeta repertoire, the TCR libraries were built with molecular barcoding that relied on unique molecular identifiers. Starting from the raw public reads, TCRdb applied fastp trimming at Q25, assembled clones with MiXCR and retained in-frame beta chains. Entries that share a CDR3 protein sequence are merged under the most common genes and DNA. The sample records just over 950,000 distinct CDR3 sequences, about 31% of which are singletons. Roughly 28% of the sample lies in the top ten.

These data come from a study of T-cell reconstitution after alpha-beta-depleted transplantation in children (dated by TCRdb to 2016 to 2017). For the study in its entirety: T-cell immune reconstitution after TCRalphabeta/CD19-depleted allogeneic hematopoietic cell transplantation in children was quantitatively tracked in the study by means of TCR repertoire profiling. Overall study outcomes, separate from this receptor: The apparently early alphabetaT-cell count recovery about two months after transplant was reportedly dependent on only several hundred rapidly expanded clones derived from non-depleted graft cells. In some patients, the high TCRbeta diversity seen at day 60 was put down to recipient T cells and intrathymic progenitors that had survived conditioning. Hyperexpanded clone frequencies declined over subsequent months; after one year, T-cell counts and TCRbeta diversity were mostly attributed to newly produced T cells.

This receptor was obtained from a boy in the first two years of life who had a stem cell transplant for SCID, so the T cells may come from the graft donor. The rearrangement joined TRBV4-1 to TRBJ1-4, with no confidently assigned D gene. Sequencing used PBMCs, mostly from graft donor cells, obtained 360 days after TCRalphabeta/CD19-depleted stem cell transplant. The sequenced DNA is TGCGCCAGCAGCCGGGCAATCCGGAGCGATGGGGATGAAAAACTGTTTTTT. The encoded protein is CASSRAIRSDGDEKLFF.